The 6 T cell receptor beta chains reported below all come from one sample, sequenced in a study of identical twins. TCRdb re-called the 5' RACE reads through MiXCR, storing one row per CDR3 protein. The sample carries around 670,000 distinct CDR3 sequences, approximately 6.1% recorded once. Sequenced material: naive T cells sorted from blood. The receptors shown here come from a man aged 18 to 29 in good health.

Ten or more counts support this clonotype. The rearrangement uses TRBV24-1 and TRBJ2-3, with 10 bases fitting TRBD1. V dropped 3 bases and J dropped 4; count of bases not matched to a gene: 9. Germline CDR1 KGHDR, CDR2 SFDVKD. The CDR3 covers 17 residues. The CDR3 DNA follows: TGTGCCACCAGTGATCCCCAACCGGGACAGGGGTCAGATACGCAGTATTTT. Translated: CATSDPQPGQGSDTQYF.

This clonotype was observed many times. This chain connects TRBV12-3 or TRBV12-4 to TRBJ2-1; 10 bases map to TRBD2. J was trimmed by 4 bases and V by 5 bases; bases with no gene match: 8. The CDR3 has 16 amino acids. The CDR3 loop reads CASSLGLAGVYNEQFF. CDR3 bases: TGTGCCAGCAGTCTAGGCCTAGCGGGAGTATACAATGAGCAGTTCTTC.

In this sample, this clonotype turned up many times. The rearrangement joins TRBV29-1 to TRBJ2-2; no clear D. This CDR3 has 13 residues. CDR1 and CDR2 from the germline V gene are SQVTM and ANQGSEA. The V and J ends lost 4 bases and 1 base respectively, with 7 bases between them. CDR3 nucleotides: TGCAGCGTTGTATCAGGGAACACCGGGGAGCTGTTTTTT. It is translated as CSVVSGNTGELFF.

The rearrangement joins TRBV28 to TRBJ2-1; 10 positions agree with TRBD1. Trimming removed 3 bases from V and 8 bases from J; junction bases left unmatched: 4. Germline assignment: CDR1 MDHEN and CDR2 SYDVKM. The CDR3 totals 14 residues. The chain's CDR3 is CASSFAGQGDEQFF. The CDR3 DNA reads TGTGCCAGCAGTTTTGCTGGACAGGGGGATGAGCAGTTCTTC.

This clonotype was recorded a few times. The DNA for the CDR3 is TGTGCCAGCAGCTTAATCCCCCTGGGCGTAAGCTCCTACAATGAGCAGTTCTTC. It yields the protein CASSLIPLGVSSYNEQFF. The V gene is TRBV7-3, the J gene TRBJ2-1; the D is unclear. V was trimmed by 1 base and J by 0 bases, leaving 16 bases between them. Per the germline V gene, CDR1 is SGHTA and CDR2 is FQGTGA. The CDR3 loop spans 18 amino acids. Full variable domain (missing parts from reference TRBV7-3 and TRBJ2-1): GAGVSQTPSNKVTEKGKYVELRCDPISGHTALYWYRQSLGQGPEFLIYFQGTGAADDSGLPNDRFFAVRPEGSVSTLKIQRTERGDSAVYLCASSLIPLGVSSYNEQFFGPGTRLTVL.

The CDR3 spells CASRAGAFNEQFF. The CDR3 bases are TGTGCCAGCAGGGCGGGAGCATTCAATGAGCAGTTCTTC. This chain joins TRBV12-3 or TRBV12-4 and TRBJ2-1; 7 nucleotides match TRBD2. The CDR3 has 13 amino acids. The V segment lost 6 bases and the J segment 6 bases; nucleotides outside the gene matches: 5.